This T cell receptor (beta chain) was obtained from a study of T cells in Graves' hyperthyroidism and ophthalmopathy. About the research overall: At initial diagnosis, before any treatment had begun, peripheral blood was obtained.

A word on this clonotype: Antigen unknown.

There were TCR beta CDR3 regions amplified from RNA transcripts. First-round RT-PCR targeting the TCR CDR3 was performed with the HTBI primer set. TCRdb used MiXCR to reprocess the multiplex PCR reads, holding one entry per CDR3 protein. The sample records about 380,000 distinct CDR3 sequences, approximately 13% being singletons. General study results and limits: In the blood, most expanded thyroid clonotypes above 0.001 appeared as well.

Graves' hyperthyroidism qualified as stable when ophthalmopathy did not progress within 18 months. The source material was blood. The sequence derives from an older woman with Graves' hyperthyroidism.

The CDR3 region is CASSLEAGGSDQPQHF. DNA for the CDR3: TGCGCCAGCAGCTTGGAAGCCGGGGGGTCCGATCAGCCCCAGCATTTT. The V call is TRBV5-1, the J call TRBJ1-5; possibly TRBD1 for D (5 bases). This CDR3 comprises 16 residues. Trimming took 0 bases from V and 5 from J, leaving 15 bases between them. Germline CDR1 is SGHRS and CDR2 is YFSETQ.